The next 29 T cell receptor beta chains were all read from a single sample in a study of blood T cell repertoires in COVID-19. The table came from immunoSEQ multiplex PCR; TCRdb's copy has only in-frame clones and leaves some out. The sample includes around 300,000 clones, roughly nine tenths of them seen just once. The material sequenced was PBMCs or T cells enriched from blood (not recorded which). These receptors were collected from a woman aged 18-29 years who had recovered from COVID-19.

The chain uses TRBV11-2 and TRBJ2-7; a weak D match, TRBD2 (5 bases). V was clipped by 4 bases and J by 3 bases, with 16 bases between them. The germline CDR1 and CDR2 sequences are SGHAT and FQNNGV. The CDR3 has 15 residues. Here the CDR3 reads CASSSSRAENYEQYF. The CDR3 bases are TGTGCCAGCAGCTCCTCGCGGGCCGAGAACTACGAGCAGTACTTC. The full variable domain, its missing parts supplied by reference TRBV11-2 and TRBJ2-7, is EAGVAQSPRYKIIEKRQSVAFWCNPISGHATLYWYQQILGQGPKLLIQFQNNGVVDDSQLPKDRFSAERLKGVDSTLKIQPAKLEDSAVYLCASSSSRAENYEQYFGPGTRLTVT.

The chain combines TRBV5-4 with TRBJ2-1, with 11 nucleotides matching TRBD1. The CDR3 has 14 amino acids. CDR1 and CDR2 from the germline V gene are SGHNT and YYREEE (reference sequence). The ends lost 5 bases at V and 9 bases at J; junction bases unmatched: 7. The CDR3 coding sequence is TGTGCCAGCAGTTACACCGGGACAGGGGGTGAGCAGTTCTTC. Amino acid sequence: CASSYTGTGGEQFF. The full variable domain, with the rest looked up from reference TRBV5-4 and TRBJ2-1, is ETGVTQSPTHLIKTRGQQVTLRCSSQSGHNTVSWYQQALGQGPQFIFQYYREEENGRGNFPPRFSGLQFPNYSSELNVNALELDDSALYLCASSYTGTGGEQFFGPGTRLTVL.

The genes are TRBV28 and TRBJ1-3; D call uncertain. The germline CDR1 and CDR2 sequences are MDHEN and SYDVKM. Trimming took 4 bases from V and 4 from J, leaving 20 bases between them. CDR3 length: 17 residues. The CDR3 nucleotides read TGTGCCAGCAGTTCCTACACCGCGAGGCCAGAGGGAAACACCATATATTTT. Translated: CASSSYTARPEGNTIYF. Variable domain in full (rest from reference TRBV28 and TRBJ1-3): DVKVTQSSRYLVKRTGEKVFLECVQDMDHENMFWYRQDPGLGLRLIYFSYDVKMKEKGDIPEGYSVSREKKERFSLILESASTNQTSMYLCASSSYTARPEGNTIYFGEGSWLTVV.

The V and J genes are TRBV10-2 and TRBJ1-2; TRBD1 matches 9 bases. CDR1 is WSHSY, CDR2 SAAADI, per germline. V was clipped by 2 bases and J by 4 bases; unmatched bases: 5. The CDR3 runs 15 residues. DNA for the CDR3: TGCGCCAGCAGTGAGGTCTGGACAGGGGTCTATGGCTACACCTTC. Translation gives CASSEVWTGVYGYTF.

The chain carries TRBV15 and TRBJ1-5, with D tentatively TRBD1 (5 bases). With 1 base removed from V and 6 bases from J, the gap between germline ends came to 13 bases. The length of the CDR3 is 15 residues. From germline, CDR1 is LNHNV and CDR2 YYDKDF (reference sequence). The CDR3 loop reads CATSRGNRISQPQHF. The CDR3, as DNA: TGTGCCACCAGCAGAGGTAACAGGATAAGTCAGCCCCAGCATTTT.

The gene calls are TRBV28 and TRBJ2-3, with 7 bases lining up with TRBD2. Germline trimming cut 3 bases from V and 2 bases from J; bases unmatched to any gene: 8. This CDR3 contains 16 residues. Per the germline V gene, CDR1 is MDHEN and CDR2 is SYDVKM. The CDR3 DNA is TGTGCCAGCAGTTTGGACCCCCTAGCGGTCACAGATACGCAGTATTTT. Its protein is CASSLDPLAVTDTQYF. Looking up the rest from reference TRBV28 and TRBJ2-3 gives the full variable domain: DVKVTQSSRYLVKRTGEKVFLECVQDMDHENMFWYRQDPGLGLRLIYFSYDVKMKEKGDIPEGYSVSREKKERFSLILESASTNQTSMYLCASSLDPLAVTDTQYFGPGTRLTVL.

In nucleotides, the CDR3 is TGTGCCAGCAGTCCGCAACAGGGGGTGGGATACGAGCAGTACTTC. This encodes CASSPQQGVGYEQYF. V is TRBV28 and J is TRBJ2-7, with 8 positions matching TRBD1. Per the germline V gene, CDR1 is MDHEN and CDR2 is SYDVKM. The CDR3 has 15 residues. Trimming removed 5 bases from V and 4 bases from J; junction bases left unmatched: 10.

The rearrangement links TRBV28 to TRBJ1-1, with D perhaps TRBD1 (5 bases). V lost 8 bases to trimming and J lost 6 bases, with 16 bases between them. This CDR3 spans 13 amino acids. Germline values: CDR1 MDHEN, CDR2 SYDVKM. The CDR3 nucleotides are TGTGCCAGCGGACTGACCGCGGGGGCTGAAGCTTTCTTT. This codes for CASGLTAGAEAFF.

This clone was recorded once. The J gene is TRBJ2-5, the V gene TRBV3-1 (or the pseudogene TRBV3-2); a possible D gene is TRBD1 (6 bases). This CDR3 has 13 amino acids. V was clipped by 2 bases and J by 9 bases, with 13 bases between them. Germline V gene lookup returns CDR1 LGHDT and CDR2 YNNKEL (reference sequence). The CDR3 loop reads CASSQFRGAAQYF. DNA of the CDR3: TGTGCCAGCAGCCAATTCAGGGGAGCGGCCCAGTACTTC.

The J gene is TRBJ2-1, the V gene TRBV4-1, with D perhaps matching TRBD1 (5 bases). The germline gives CDR1 MGHRA, CDR2 YSYEKL. Between the trimmed V and J ends, which lost 0 bases and 12 bases, there was a span of 12 bases. The CDR3 runs 13 residues. CDR3: CASSQENRSRQFF. Here the CDR3 DNA reads TGCGCCAGCAGCCAAGAAAACAGGTCTAGGCAGTTCTTC.

This clone was detected only once. The rearrangement uses TRBV5-1 and TRBJ2-7, with a weak D call TRBD2 (6 bases). CDR1 is SGHRS and CDR2 is YFSETQ in the germline V gene. V was cut by 1 base and J by 5 bases, with 10 bases left in between. This CDR3 spans 13 amino acids. This CDR3 is CASSLPGTDEQYF. In DNA, the CDR3 is TGCGCCAGCAGCTTGCCCGGGACTGACGAGCAGTACTTC. Together with reference TRBV5-1 and TRBJ2-7, the CDR3 gives the full variable domain: KAGVTQTPRYLIKTRGQQVTLSCSPISGHRSVSWYQQTPGQGLQFLFEYFSETQRNKGNFPGRFSGRQFSNSRSEMNVSTLELGDSALYLCASSLPGTDEQYFGPGTRLTVT.

J is TRBJ1-1 and V is TRBV21-1; no DNA check was done on the table's D call, TRBD1. TRBV21-1 is flagged as a pseudogene. This CDR3 is 14 amino acids long. The DNA of the CDR3 is TGTGCCAGCAGCGGACAGGGTGAGGGCACTGAAGCTTTCTTT. This encodes CASSGQGEGTEAFF.

The chain couples TRBV11-3 to TRBJ2-3; 7 bases agree with TRBD2. V was clipped by 1 base and J by 0 bases; unmatched bases: 4. Germline loops: CDR1 SGHNT, CDR2 YENEEA. There are 16 residues in the CDR3. The CDR3 loop is CASSLGPAGSTDTQYF. The CDR3, as DNA: TGTGCCAGCAGCTTAGGCCCAGCGGGGAGCACAGATACGCAGTATTTT.

This chain links TRBV7-9 with TRBJ1-4; D ambiguous. The CDR3 consists of 14 residues. CDR1 is SEHNR, CDR2 FQNEAQ, per germline (reference sequence). Deletions cut 2 bases from V and 8 bases from J, with 12 bases between. This CDR3 is CASSLQEDQEKLFF. The DNA of the CDR3 is TGTGCCAGCAGCTTACAGGAAGATCAGGAAAAACTGTTTTTT.

The rearrangement joins TRBV28 to TRBJ2-1, with D uncertain. The germline gives CDR1 MDHEN, CDR2 SYDVKM. V lost 1 base and J lost 4, with 2 bases in between. CDR3 size: 12 residues. In DNA form, the CDR3 reads TGTGCCAGCAGTTTATCGTACAATGAGCAGTTCTTC. Protein sequence: CASSLSYNEQFF.

The rearrangement joins TRBV6-5 to TRBJ2-3; 9 bases match TRBD2. After removal of 6 bases from V and 7 bases from J, the junction contained 11 bases not matched to a gene. The CDR3 is 15 amino acids. Germline assignment: CDR1 MNHEY and CDR2 SVGAGI. As DNA, the CDR3 is TGTGCCAGCAGGGTGGGGCTAGCGGGGCGGCATACGCAGTATTTT. It yields the protein CASRVGLAGRHTQYF.

The chain carries TRBV5-1 and TRBJ2-7; weak D call: TRBD2 (7 bases). Per the germline V gene, CDR1 is SGHRS and CDR2 is YFSETQ. Trimming took 2 bases from V and 7 from J, leaving 10 bases between them. There are 12 residues in the CDR3. The CDR3 sequence: CASSLQGGEQYF. CDR3 sequence (DNA): TGCGCCAGCAGCTTACAGGGAGGGGAGCAGTACTTC.

This chain connects TRBV18 to TRBJ1-1, with a weak D call TRBD1 (5 bases). The length of the CDR3 is 16 residues. Trimming took 3 bases from V and 1 from J, leaving 15 bases between them. Germline V lookup: CDR1 KGHSH, CDR2 LQKENI. CDR3: CASSPQGTVANTEAFF. CDR3 bases: TGTGCCAGCTCACCCCAGGGAACGGTCGCGAACACTGAAGCTTTCTTT.

The rearrangement links TRBV10-3 to TRBJ1-2; D is possibly TRBD1 (6 bases). The length of the CDR3 is 15 residues. In germline, CDR1 is ENHRY, CDR2 SYGVKD. Between the trimmed V and J ends, which lost 2 bases and 4 bases, there was a span of 14 bases. CDR3 DNA: TGTGCCATCAGTGAGGTGTCAGGGGTTGGCTATGGCTACACCTTC. It encodes CAISEVSGVGYGYTF.

This chain links TRBV7-2 with TRBJ2-7; D uncertain. CDR1 and CDR2 (germline): SGHTA, FQGNSA. The CDR3 totals 13 residues. Trimming removed 0 bases at V and 3 bases at J, with 6 bases between. CDR3 bases: TGTGCCAGCAGCTTAGCCCCCCGCTACGAGCAGTACTTC. The encoded protein is CASSLAPRYEQYF.

The genes are TRBV6-5 and TRBJ1-5; the D gene is possibly TRBD1 (6 bases). The V gene's germline CDR1 is MNHEY and CDR2 SVGAGI. The CDR3 is made up of 15 amino acids. The V end lost 6 bases, the J end lost 4 bases, and 16 bases lay between the germline ends. CDR3 amino acids: CASSNQQGRNQPQHF. The CDR3 DNA follows: TGTGCCAGCAGCAACCAGCAGGGGCGGAATCAGCCCCAGCATTTT.

The V gene is TRBV7-9, the J gene TRBJ2-7, with 12 bases aligning to TRBD1. The CDR3 has 17 amino acids. J was trimmed by 7 bases and V by 5 bases; bases with no gene match: 15. Germline V gene data show CDR1 as SEHNR and CDR2 as FQNEAQ (reference sequence). CDR3 sequence reads: CASSPPTGTGGIEEQYF. Written as DNA, the CDR3 is TGTGCCAGCAGCCCGCCAACCGGGACAGGGGGCATCGAGGAGCAGTACTTC.

V and J are TRBV11-2 and TRBJ2-7, with 8 bases aligning to TRBD2. Trimming took 5 bases from V and 3 from J; bases not matched to a gene: 0. CDR1 SGHAT and CDR2 FQNNGV come from the germline V gene. This CDR3 is 12 amino acids long. CDR3 bases: TGTGCCAGCAGCCTAGCGGGCTACGAGCAGTACTTC. This translates into CASSLAGYEQYF.

The V and J genes are TRBV12-5 and TRBJ2-1; D might be TRBD1 (5 bases). Germline CDR1 LGHNT, CDR2 FRNRAP. This CDR3 is 14 amino acids long. V dropped 8 bases and J dropped 0 bases, with 11 bases sitting between them. CDR3 region: CASSGRASYNEQFF. CDR3 in DNA: TGTGCTAGTTCCGGCAGGGCCTCCTACAATGAGCAGTTCTTC.

This clone was recorded at least ten times. The chain is built from TRBV13 and TRBJ2-3; 15 bases are shared with TRBD2. The germline V gene encodes CDR1 PRHDT and CDR2 FYEKMQ (reference sequence). The junction had 7 bases not matched to a gene; V was cut back by 5 bases and J by 1 base. The CDR3 consists of 18 residues. The CDR3 sequence is CASSPRTSGGVGTDTQYF. The CDR3 nucleotides read TGTGCCAGCAGCCCCCGGACTAGCGGGGGGGTGGGCACAGATACGCAGTATTTT.

This clone was seen a few times. The chain employs TRBV2 and TRBJ1-2, with D tentatively TRBD1 (6 bases). Germline CDR1 reads SNHLY; CDR2 reads FYNNEI. The V and J ends lost 1 base and 8 bases respectively, with 17 bases between them. This CDR3 contains 15 residues. The CDR3 loop is CASSEDLGASLGYTF. CDR3 DNA sequence: TGTGCCAGCAGTGAAGATCTGGGGGCGAGCCTCGGCTACACCTTC.

This chain uses TRBV27 with TRBJ1-5; 9 nucleotides agree with TRBD1. The CDR3 totals 14 residues. Germline lookup yields CDR1 MNHEY and CDR2 SMNVEV (reference sequence). Unmatched junction bases numbered 4, after V lost 5 bases and J lost 5 bases. The CDR3, as DNA: TGTGCCAGCAGTCCTAGGACAGGGGATCAGCCCCAGCATTTT. Amino acids: CASSPRTGDQPQHF.

V and J are TRBV20-1 and TRBJ1-1; D is unclear. This CDR3 has 11 amino acids. Trimming took off 7 bases at V and 1 base at J, with 7 bases between the two ends. The germline V gene encodes CDR1 DFQATT and CDR2 SNEGSKA (reference sequence). This CDR3 is CSVRTNTEAFF. CDR3 nucleotides: TGCAGTGTGAGAACGAACACTGAAGCTTTCTTT.

This chain joins TRBV10-3 and TRBJ1-5; D is unclear. The CDR3 has 15 amino acids. V lost 0 bases, J lost 0 bases, and 6 bases lay in between. Germline CDR1 is ENHRY and CDR2 is SYGVKD. The CDR3 sequence is CAISESGRSNQPQHF. The CDR3 DNA is TGTGCCATCAGTGAGTCTGGCCGTAGCAATCAGCCCCAGCATTTT.